This T cell receptor beta chain was identified during a study of T-cell memory formation after mild COVID-19. The study's findings and limits: Clones that contracted clustered mainly in CM and EM if CD4+ and in EMRA if CD8+. A second wave expanding day 15 to 37 was CD4+-biased; contracting clones were balanced.

TCRdb passed the 5' RACE reads through MiXCR, listing each CDR3 protein once. Of 350,000 to 450,000 distinct CDR3 sequences listed, 20% to 30% are singletons. Germline V lookup: CDR1 SGDLS, CDR2 YYNGEE. Trimming took off 4 bases at V and 5 bases at J, with 18 bases between the two ends. This CDR3 comprises 15 residues. This clonotype appeared a few times. Its specificity is unknown. Sequenced sample: PBMCs or a T cell subset sorted from them (not recorded which). The chain couples TRBV9 to TRBJ1-1; no clear D gene. The sequence was obtained from an adult woman who had mild COVID-19 (a few samples of this study predate the infection). Cell type and time point are not known. The CDR3 bases are TGTGCCAGCAGCCCAGAGGGCCAGATGGATACTGAAGCTTTCTTT. The encoded protein is CASSPEGQMDTEAFF.